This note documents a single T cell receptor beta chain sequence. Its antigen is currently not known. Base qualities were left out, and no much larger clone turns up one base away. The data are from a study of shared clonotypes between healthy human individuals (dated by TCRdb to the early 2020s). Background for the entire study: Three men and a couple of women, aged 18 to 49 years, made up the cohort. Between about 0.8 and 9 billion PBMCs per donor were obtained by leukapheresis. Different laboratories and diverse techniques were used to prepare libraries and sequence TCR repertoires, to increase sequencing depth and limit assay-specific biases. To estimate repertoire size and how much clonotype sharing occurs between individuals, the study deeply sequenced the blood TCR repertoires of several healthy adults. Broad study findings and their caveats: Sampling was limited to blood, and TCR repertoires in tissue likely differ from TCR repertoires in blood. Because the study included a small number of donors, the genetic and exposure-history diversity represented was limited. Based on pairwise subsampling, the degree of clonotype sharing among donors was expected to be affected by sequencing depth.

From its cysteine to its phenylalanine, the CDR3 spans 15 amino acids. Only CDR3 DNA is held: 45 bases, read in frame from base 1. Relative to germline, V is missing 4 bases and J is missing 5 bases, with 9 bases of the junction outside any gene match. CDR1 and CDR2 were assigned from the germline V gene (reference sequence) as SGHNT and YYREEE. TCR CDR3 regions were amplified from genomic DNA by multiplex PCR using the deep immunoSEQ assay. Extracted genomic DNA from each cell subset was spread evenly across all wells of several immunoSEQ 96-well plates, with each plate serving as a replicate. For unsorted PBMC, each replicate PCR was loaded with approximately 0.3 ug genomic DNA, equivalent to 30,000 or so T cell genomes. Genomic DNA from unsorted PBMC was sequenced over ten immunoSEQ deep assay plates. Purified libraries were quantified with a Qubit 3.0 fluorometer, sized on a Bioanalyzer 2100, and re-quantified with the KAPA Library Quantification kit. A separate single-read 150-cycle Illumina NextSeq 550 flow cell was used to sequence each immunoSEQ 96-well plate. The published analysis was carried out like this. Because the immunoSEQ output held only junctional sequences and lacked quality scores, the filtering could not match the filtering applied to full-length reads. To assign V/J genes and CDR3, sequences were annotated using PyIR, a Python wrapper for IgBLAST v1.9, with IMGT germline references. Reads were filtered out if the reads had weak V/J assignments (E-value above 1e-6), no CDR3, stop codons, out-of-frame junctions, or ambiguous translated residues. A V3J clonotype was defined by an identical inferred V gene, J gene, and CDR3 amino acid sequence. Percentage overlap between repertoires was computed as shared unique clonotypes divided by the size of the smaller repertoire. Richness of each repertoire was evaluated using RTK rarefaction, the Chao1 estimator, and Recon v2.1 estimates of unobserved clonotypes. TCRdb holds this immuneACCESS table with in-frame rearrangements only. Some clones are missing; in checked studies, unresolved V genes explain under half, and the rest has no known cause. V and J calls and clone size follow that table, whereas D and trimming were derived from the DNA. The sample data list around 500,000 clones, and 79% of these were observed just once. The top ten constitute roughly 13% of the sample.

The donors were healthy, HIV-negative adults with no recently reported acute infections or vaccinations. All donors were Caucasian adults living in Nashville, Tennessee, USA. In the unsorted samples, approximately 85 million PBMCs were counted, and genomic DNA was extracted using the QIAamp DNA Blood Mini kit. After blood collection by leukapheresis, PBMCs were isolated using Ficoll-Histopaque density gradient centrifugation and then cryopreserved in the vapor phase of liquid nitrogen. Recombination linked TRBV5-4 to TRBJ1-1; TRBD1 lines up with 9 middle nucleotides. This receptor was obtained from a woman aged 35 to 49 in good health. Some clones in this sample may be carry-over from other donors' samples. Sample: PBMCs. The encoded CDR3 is CASSPPGQGFTEAFF. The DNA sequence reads TGTGCCAGCAGCCCCCCGGGACAGGGTTTTACTGAAGCTTTCTTT.